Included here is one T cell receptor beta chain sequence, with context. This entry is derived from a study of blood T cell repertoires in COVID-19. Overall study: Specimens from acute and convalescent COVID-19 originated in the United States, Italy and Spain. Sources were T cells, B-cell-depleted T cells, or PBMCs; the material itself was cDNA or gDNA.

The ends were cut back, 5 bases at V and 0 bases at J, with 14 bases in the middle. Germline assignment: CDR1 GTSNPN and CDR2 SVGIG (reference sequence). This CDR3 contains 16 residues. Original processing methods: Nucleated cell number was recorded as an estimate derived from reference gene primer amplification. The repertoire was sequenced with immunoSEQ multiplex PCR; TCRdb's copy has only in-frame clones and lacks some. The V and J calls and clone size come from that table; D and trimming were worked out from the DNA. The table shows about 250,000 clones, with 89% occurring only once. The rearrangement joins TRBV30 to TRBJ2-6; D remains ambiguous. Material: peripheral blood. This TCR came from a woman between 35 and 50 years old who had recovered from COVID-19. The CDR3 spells CAWYAGYSSGANVLTF. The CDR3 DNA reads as TGTGCCTGGTATGCCGGGTACTCCTCTGGGGCCAACGTCCTGACTTTC.